This note documents a single T cell receptor beta chain sequence. The target antigen is unknown. Here immunoSEQ multiplex PCR was the method, and the copy in TCRdb shows in-frame clones only, minus some. The sample holds 75,000 to 95,000 clones; 90% are singletons and the top ten take 4.2%. The data derive from a study of T cell responses to AZD1222 COVID-19 vaccine. Findings and caveats of the study: Receipt of two AZD1222 doses was followed by a rise in Spike-specific TCR breadth and depth. Baseline serology detected seropositivity in only six or seven AZD1222 recipients. Donors skewed white British and female; clonal diversity was possibly underestimated. Scientists sampled the repertoires only once the peak T cell response had passed.

Germline CDR1 is MNHEY and CDR2 is SVGAGI. This CDR3 has 14 amino acids. The V and J ends lost 8 bases and 4 bases respectively, with 17 bases between them. The receptor was derived from an adult in good health. The chain is built from TRBV6-5 and TRBJ1-2; D is possibly TRBD1 (5 bases). The sequenced sample was peripheral blood, obtained on day 0 of AZD1222 vaccination. The CDR3 region has the DNA TGTGCCAGCGGACACCTTTCGGAAATCTATGGCTACACCTTC. Translated: CASGHLSEIYGYTF.